This is a list of T cell receptor beta chains from one sample in a study of blood T cell repertoires in COVID-19. The method was immunoSEQ multiplex PCR; TCRdb's version includes in-frame clones alone and lacks a portion of them. The top ten hold about 5.2% of the sample, which has about 260,000 clones, 70% to 90% seen once. Sequenced: peripheral blood. The receptors derive from a woman aged 55-69 years with COVID-19, enrolled during active disease. The CDR3 runs from the conserved cysteine through the conserved F or W. The D gene is left open where the match is weak. A row's size may be missing; if present it is once, few, many or a size class.

j_call	clone_size	d_call	cdr3_length	v_call	cdr3_aa	cdr3_nt
TRBJ1-2	NA	TRBD1	15	TRBV6-6	CASSYPGQGAGGYTF	TGTGCCAGCAGTTACCCGGGACAGGGTGCAGGTGGCTACACCTTC
TRBJ1-2	many	TRBD1	12	TRBV29-1	CSGVAGGYGYTF	TGCAGCGGAGTGGCAGGGGGATATGGCTACACCTTC
TRBJ2-3	NA	TRBD2	15	TRBV14	CASSRLAGGTDTQYF	TGTGCCAGCAGCCGACTAGCGGGAGGAACAGATACGCAGTATTTT
TRBJ2-7	NA	NA	15	TRBV3-1/TRBV3-2	CASSQVADSSYEQYF	TGTGCCAGCAGCCAAGTCGCGGATTCGTCCTACGAGCAGTACTTC
TRBJ2-7	NA	NA	12	TRBV7-3	CASSSGGGEQYF	TGTGCCAGCAGTTCAGGGGGAGGCGAGCAGTACTTC
TRBJ2-3	once	NA	12	TRBV4-1	CASSQGPDTQYF	TGCGCCAGCAGCCAAGGGCCGGATACGCAGTATTTT
TRBJ1-5	NA	TRBD1	15	TRBV6-2/TRBV6-3	CASSSTGGMGQPQHF	TGTGCCAGCAGTTCCACAGGGGGCATGGGTCAGCCCCAGCATTTT
TRBJ2-2	NA	NA	13	TRBV30	CAWSVQVDGELFF	TGTGCCTGGAGTGTACAGGTCGACGGGGAGCTGTTTTTT
TRBJ1-4	NA	TRBD1	19	TRBV6-1	CASSDLGTGTMRGNEKLFF	TGTGCCAGCAGTGACCTCGGGACAGGGACGATGAGGGGGAATGAAAAACTGTTTTTT
TRBJ2-3	few	TRBD1	15	TRBV19	CASSVGDRPTDTQYF	TGTGCCAGTAGTGTCGGGGACAGGCCGACAGATACGCAGTATTTT
TRBJ1-5	NA	NA	19	TRBV27	CASSLILGQRNYSNQPQHF	TGTGCCAGCAGTTTAATCTTGGGGCAGCGAAACTATAGCAATCAGCCCCAGCATTTT
TRBJ2-2	NA	TRBD1	15	TRBV2	CASSDRTGGTGELFF	TGTGCCAGCAGCGATAGGACAGGGGGCACCGGGGAGCTGTTTTTT
TRBJ2-4	few	NA	15	TRBV3-1/TRBV3-2	CASSQVVTGLTIQYF	TGTGCCAGCAGCCAAGTAGTTACAGGGTTGACCATTCAGTACTTC
TRBJ1-4	few	TRBD1	12	TRBV12-3/TRBV12-4	CASGQGDEKLFF	TGTGCCAGCGGACAGGGAGATGAAAAACTGTTTTTT
TRBJ2-1	NA	NA	15	TRBV18	CASSPSQGSYNEQFF	TGTGCCAGCTCACCATCTCAGGGGTCCTACAATGAGCAGTTCTTC
TRBJ1-1	NA	NA	13	TRBV19	CASRDSMNTEAFF	TGTGCCAGTAGGGACAGCATGAACACTGAAGCTTTCTTT
TRBJ2-1	NA	NA	15	TRBV19	CASSTISGSYNEQFF	TGTGCCAGTAGTACCATAAGCGGCTCCTACAATGAGCAGTTCTTC
TRBJ1-1	NA	NA	13	TRBV18	CASSPSGSTEAFF	TGTGCCAGCTCACCGTCAGGTTCCACTGAAGCTTTCTTT
TRBJ1-1	NA	TRBD1	15	TRBV10-3	CAISEPGQGRTEAFF	TGTGCCATCAGTGAGCCAGGACAGGGTCGCACTGAAGCTTTCTTT
TRBJ1-1	NA	NA	13	TRBV28	CASSSLARGEAFF	TGTGCCAGCAGTTCCCTGGCTAGGGGTGAAGCTTTCTTT
TRBJ1-5	NA	NA	13	TRBV3-1/TRBV3-2	CASSQGGGQPQHF	TGTGCCAGCAGCCAAGGGGGGGGTCAGCCCCAGCATTTT
TRBJ2-1	NA	NA	16	TRBV27	CASSHMTEASEDEQFF	TGTGCCAGCAGCCATATGACTGAGGCTAGCGAAGATGAGCAGTTCTTC
TRBJ2-5	NA	NA	17	TRBV20-1	CSASRARGQNYQETQYF	TGCAGTGCTAGTCGCGCCAGGGGCCAGAACTACCAAGAGACCCAGTACTTC
TRBJ2-7	NA	NA	13	TRBV29-1	CSVEEGQGYEQYF	TGCAGCGTTGAAGAAGGGCAGGGCTACGAGCAGTACTTC
TRBJ1-1	NA	TRBD1	13	TRBV29-1	CSGGTGVNTEAFF	TGCAGCGGCGGTACAGGGGTGAACACTGAAGCTTTCTTT
TRBJ2-5	NA	TRBD2	15	TRBV5-5	CASSLVGGWRETQYF	TGTGCCAGCAGCTTGGTGGGGGGGTGGCGGGAGACCCAGTACTTC
TRBJ2-7	NA	TRBD1	16	TRBV7-8	CASSLALGQGVYEQYF	TGTGCCAGCAGCTTAGCCCTGGGACAGGGGGTCTACGAGCAGTACTTC
TRBJ1-3	NA	NA	14	TRBV6-5	CASTRTNSGNTIYF	TGTGCCAGCACGAGGACAAACTCTGGAAACACCATATATTTT
TRBJ2-3	NA	NA	12	TRBV2	CASKRVTDTQYF	TGTGCCAGCAAGCGGGTTACAGATACGCAGTATTTT
TRBJ1-4	NA	TRBD1	17	TRBV19	CASSQTTGGLANEKLFF	TGTGCCAGTAGCCAGACGACAGGGGGCTTGGCTAATGAAAAACTGTTTTTT
TRBJ2-2	few	NA	16	TRBV4-2	CASSQDRTGATGELFF	TGTGCCAGCAGCCAAGATCGTACAGGTGCGACGGGGGAGCTGTTTTTT
TRBJ2-1	NA	NA	12	TRBV6-2/TRBV6-3	CASSYSNKGPFF	TGTGCCAGCAGTTACTCTAATAAGGGGCCGTTCTTC
TRBJ1-1	NA	TRBD1	14	TRBV6-5	CASSRTTGGAEAFF	TGTGCCAGCAGTCGGACGACAGGGGGCGCCGAGGCTTTCTTT
TRBJ2-2	few	NA	16	TRBV5-4	CASSPPGRDGTGELFF	TGTGCCAGCAGCCCGCCGGGCAGGGATGGTACCGGGGAGCTGTTTTTT
TRBJ1-1	NA	NA	13	TRBV19	CASSLGENTEAFF	TGTGCCAGTAGTCTCGGTGAGAACACTGAAGCTTTCTTT
TRBJ2-1	NA	TRBD2	16	TRBV6-6	CASSYQLAGLYNEQFF	TGTGCCAGCAGTTACCAACTAGCGGGCCTCTACAATGAGCAGTTCTTC
TRBJ1-2	NA	TRBD1	13	TRBV28	CASSLSRGHGYTF	TGTGCCAGCAGTTTGAGCAGGGGGCATGGCTACACCTTC
TRBJ1-2	NA	NA	16	TRBV7-9	CASSPPAGTPYYGYTF	TGTGCCAGCAGCCCCCCCGCCGGGACACCTTATTATGGCTACACCTTC
TRBJ2-7	NA	TRBD1	16	TRBV6-5	CASSYSDRPTPYEQYF	TGTGCCAGCAGTTACTCGGACAGGCCAACTCCCTACGAGCAGTACTTC
TRBJ1-5	once	NA	15	TRBV6-6	CASTPLGAKNQPQHF	TGTGCCAGCACCCCCCTTGGGGCGAAGAATCAGCCCCAGCATTTT
TRBJ2-5	NA	NA	14	TRBV11-2	CASSLDGPKFTQYF	TGTGCCAGCAGCTTAGATGGCCCCAAATTTACCCAGTACTTC
TRBJ2-5	NA	NA	17	TRBV6-4	CASSTRFGQPNQETQYF	TGTGCCAGCAGTACAAGATTTGGGCAGCCCAACCAAGAGACCCAGTACTTC
TRBJ2-1	NA	NA	14	TRBV25-1	CASSGEGRRNEQFF	TGTGCCAGCAGTGGAGAGGGCCGGAGGAATGAGCAGTTCTTC
TRBJ1-6	NA	TRBD1	14	TRBV5-4	CASSSGQFNSPLHF	TGTGCCAGCAGCTCGGGACAGTTTAATTCACCCCTCCACTTT
TRBJ1-3	NA	TRBD1	16	TRBV30	CAWSVNRGYSGNTIYF	TGTGCCTGGAGTGTAAACAGGGGTTACTCTGGAAACACCATATATTTT
TRBJ2-3	NA	TRBD1	16	TRBV11-3	CASSSGQARPTDTQYF	TGTGCCAGCAGCTCCGGACAGGCCCGACCAACAGATACGCAGTATTTT
TRBJ2-4	NA	NA	15	TRBV29-1	CSVSSAPGTVNIQYF	TGCAGCGTTTCTAGCGCTCCCGGGACAGTAAACATTCAGTACTTC
TRBJ2-2	few	NA	14	TRBV30	CACSGTRNTGELFF	TGTGCCTGTTCAGGGACAAGGAACACCGGGGAGCTGTTTTTT
TRBJ2-3	NA	TRBD2	18	TRBV4-1	CASSQERTSGRSTDTQYF	TGCGCCAGCAGCCAAGAGCGGACTAGCGGGAGATCAACAGATACGCAGTATTTT
TRBJ2-1	NA	NA	12	TRBV12-3/TRBV12-4	CASSTPGREQFF	TGTGCCAGCAGTACCCCCGGGCGGGAACAGTTCTTC